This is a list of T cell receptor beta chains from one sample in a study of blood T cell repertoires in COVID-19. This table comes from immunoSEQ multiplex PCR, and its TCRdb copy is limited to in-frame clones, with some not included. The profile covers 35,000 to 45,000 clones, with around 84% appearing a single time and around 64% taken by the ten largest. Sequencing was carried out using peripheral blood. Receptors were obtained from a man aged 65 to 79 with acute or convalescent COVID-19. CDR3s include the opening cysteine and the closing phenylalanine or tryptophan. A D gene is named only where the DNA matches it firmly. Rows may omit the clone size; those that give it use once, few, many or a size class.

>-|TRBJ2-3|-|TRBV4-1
CASSQVGQNTDTQYF
TGCGCCAGCAGCCAAGTTGGACAGAACACAGATACGCAGTATTTT
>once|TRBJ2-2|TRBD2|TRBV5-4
CASSPGTSKGTGELFF
TGTGCCAGCAGCCCCGGGACTAGCAAGGGCACCGGGGAGCTGTTTTTT
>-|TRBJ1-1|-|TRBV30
CAWSKGAGTEAFF
TGTGCCTGGAGTAAAGGGGCAGGGACTGAAGCTTTCTTT
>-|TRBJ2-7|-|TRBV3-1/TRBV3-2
CASSHAALYEQYF
TGTGCCAGCAGCCATGCGGCGCTGTACGAGCAGTACTTC
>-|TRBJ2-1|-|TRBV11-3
CASGVAGTYNEQFF
TGTGCCAGCGGCGTGGCGGGCACCTACAATGAGCAGTTCTTC
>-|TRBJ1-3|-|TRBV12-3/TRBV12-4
CASSPLRDTIYF
TGTGCCAGCAGCCCTCTCCGCGACACCATATATTTT
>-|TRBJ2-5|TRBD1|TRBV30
CAGGQGERSQYF
TGTGCCGGGGGACAGGGGGAAAGGTCCCAGTACTTC
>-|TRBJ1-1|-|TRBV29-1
CSVVPSNTEAFF
TGCAGCGTTGTGCCGAGTAACACTGAAGCTTTCTTT
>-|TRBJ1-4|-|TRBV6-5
CASRRSPDAGEKLFF
TGTGCCAGCAGGAGAAGCCCGGACGCGGGTGAAAAACTGTTTTTT
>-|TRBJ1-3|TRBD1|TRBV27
CASRPLGTGSNTIYF
TGTGCCAGCAGACCGTTAGGGACAGGGAGTAACACCATATATTTT